One sample yielded the 23 T cell receptor beta chains listed below, sequenced in a study of read filtering for tumor transcriptome and immune sequencing. This library used about 360 ng RNA and molecular barcoded adaptors spanning alpha/delta and beta/gamma chains. TCRdb used MiXCR to reprocess the reads, holding one entry per CDR3 protein. The sample contains more than 100,000 distinct CDR3 sequences, roughly 13% of which appear only once. The specimen sequenced was a population of CD138-negative cells sorted from bone marrow. The receptors were sampled from a donor at least 40 years old with multiple myeloma.

There are many counts of this clonotype. The chain carries TRBV29-1 and TRBJ2-3, with TRBD2 matching 9 bases. This CDR3 has 17 amino acids. J lost 3 bases, V lost 3 bases, and 13 bases had no gene match. Germline V gives CDR1 SQVTM, CDR2 ANQGSEA. The CDR3 reads CSVDRGREGRGTDTQYF. CDR3 DNA: TGCAGCGTTGATCGAGGGCGGGAGGGCCGTGGAACAGATACGCAGTATTTT.

This clonotype was seen a handful of times. This chain links TRBV29-1 with TRBJ2-7; 7 bases agree with TRBD1. The J segment lost 3 bases and the V segment lost 3 bases, leaving 8 bases of the junction unmatched. Germline CDR1 SQVTM, CDR2 ANQGSEA. The CDR3 extends over 14 amino acids. CDR3 residues: CSVDGKGAGYEQYF. The DNA of the CDR3 is TGCAGCGTTGACGGAAAGGGGGCGGGCTACGAGCAGTACTTC.

This clonotype appeared a few times. A much larger clone lies a single base off, so this may be a read error. The V call is TRBV7-8, the J call TRBJ1-1, with a possible D match to TRBD1 (6 bases). Per germline, CDR1 SGHVS and CDR2 FQNEAQ. The CDR3 spans 15 residues. The CDR3 nucleotides read TGTGCCAGCAGCACAGCGACAGGAGGAAACACTGAAGCTCTCTTT. Encoded protein: CASSTATGGNTEALF. Combining the CDR3 with reference TRBV7-8 and TRBJ1-1 gives the whole variable domain GAGVSQSPRYKVAKRGQDVALRCDPISGHVSLFWYQQALGQGPEFLTYFQNEAQLDKSGLPSDRFFAERPEGSVSTLKIQRTQQEDSAVYLCASSTATGGNTEALFGQGTRLTVV.

This clonotype was detected only once. The chain carries TRBV20-1 and TRBJ1-1; 9 positions match TRBD1. Trimming removed 3 bases from V and 4 bases from J; junction bases left unmatched: 3. Germline V gene data show CDR1 as DFQATT and CDR2 as SNEGSKA (reference sequence). The CDR3 has 13 amino acids. CDR3 protein: CSASRDRATEAFF. The CDR3 DNA sequence: TGCAGTGCTAGCCGGGACAGGGCCACTGAAGCTTTCTTT.

This clonotype was recorded many times. This rearrangement joins TRBV30 to TRBJ2-7; no definite D call. The CDR3 has 12 residues. The germline CDR1 and CDR2 sequences are GTSNPN and SVGIG (reference sequence). The V gene lost 5 bases and the J gene lost 2 bases, with 10 bases spanning the gap. CDR3 bases: TGTGCCTGGGAGGACCTCCCCTACGAGCAGTACTTC. Encoded protein: CAWEDLPYEQYF.

This clonotype was counted ten times or more. The gene calls are TRBV4-3 and TRBJ2-7, with a possible D match to TRBD2 (5 bases). CDR1 is LGHNA and CDR2 is YSLEER in the germline V gene. Trimming left V 0 bases short and J 4 bases short, with 7 bases between. This CDR3 has 13 amino acids. The CDR3 loop reads CASSQEEGYEQYF. CDR3 DNA: TGCGCCAGCAGCCAAGAAGAGGGATACGAGCAGTACTTC.

This clonotype was recorded many times. This sequence joins TRBV10-3 and TRBJ2-1; D unresolved. V was pared by 4 bases and J by 12 bases, with 16 bases between. The CDR3 totals 13 residues. In germline, CDR1 is ENHRY, CDR2 SYGVKD. The DNA for the CDR3 is TGTGCCATCAGTGGCCGGGCCCATGTCGGGCAGTTCTTC. This translates into CAISGRAHVGQFF.

Comment on this clonotype: A much bigger clone sits one base away, suggesting this may be a read error. The CDR3 DNA follows: TGCGCCAGCAGTGCTGCGTTTATGAACACTGAAGCTTTCTTT. Its protein product is CASSAAFMNTEAFF. The V gene is TRBV10-2, the J gene TRBJ1-1, with D uncertain. CDR1 is WSHSY, CDR2 SAAADI, per germline. The CDR3 runs to 14 residues. The V end was cut by 4 bases, the J end by 0 bases, with 9 bases between.

This clonotype was observed a handful of times. The chain employs TRBV7-8 and TRBJ2-3, with D unresolved. Trimming removed 5 bases at V and 2 bases at J, with 11 bases between. CDR1 is SGHVS and CDR2 is FQNEAQ in the germline V gene. The CDR3 contains 14 residues. The CDR3 bases are TGTGCCAGCAGCCCCGTCCGTACCACAGATACGCAGTATTTT. It yields the protein CASSPVRTTDTQYF.

This clonotype was found many times. V and J are TRBV6-1 and TRBJ2-7; D is possibly TRBD1 or TRBD2 (5 bases each). V gave up 8 bases and J gave up 6 bases, with 11 bases separating them. This CDR3 is 11 amino acids long. In germline, CDR1 is MNHNS, CDR2 SASEGT. The CDR3 is CASRDLGEQYF. CDR3 nucleotides: TGTGCCAGCCGGGACCTCGGCGAGCAGTACTTC.

This clonotype was counted ten times or more. The chain employs TRBV19 and TRBJ2-2; 10 positions match TRBD2. Germline V gene lookup returns CDR1 LNHDA and CDR2 SQIVND (reference sequence). The length of the CDR3 is 15 residues. V trimming: 5 bases; J trimming: 4 bases; junction bases outside the gene matches: 4. In DNA form, the CDR3 reads TGTGCCAGTAGTCCCAGCGGGAGGGCCACCGGGGAGCTGTTTTTT. Translation gives CASSPSGRATGELFF.

This clonotype was seen once. This sequence may be a read error, since a much larger clone differs from it by one base. The chain is built from TRBV7-9 and TRBJ2-7, with 7 bases matching TRBD2. Per the germline V gene, CDR1 is SEHNR and CDR2 is FQNEAQ (reference sequence). This CDR3 spans 15 amino acids. The DNA for the CDR3 is TGTGCCAGCAGCTTAATGGTAGCGGGCGGCTACGGGCAGTACTTC. Translated, it gives CASSLMVAGGYGQYF.

Regarding this clonotype: A read error may be the cause here, since a much bigger clone is one base away. The V and J genes are TRBV11-2 and TRBJ2-1; D assignment may be TRBD1 or TRBD2 (5 bases each). V was pared by 5 bases and J by 8 bases, with 22 bases between. This CDR3 is 16 amino acids long. The germline CDR1 and CDR2 sequences are SGHAT and FQNNGV. CDR3 residues: CASSPHDYGARDEQFF. The CDR3 nucleotides read TGTGCCAGCAGCCCGCACGACTACGGGGCCCGGGATGAGCAGTTCTTC.

This clonotype has at least ten counts. The chain carries TRBV5-1 and TRBJ1-1; no clear D gene. This CDR3 is 14 amino acids long. Between the trimmed V and J ends, which lost 6 bases and 0 bases, there was a span of 12 bases. Germline CDR1 reads SGHRS; CDR2 reads YFSETQ. The CDR3 loop reads CASTPSPMNTEAFF. DNA for the CDR3: TGCGCCAGCACACCATCGCCTATGAACACTGAAGCTTTCTTT.

This clonotype was observed a few times. The CDR3 is CASTSVRVDYEQYF. CDR3 coding DNA: TGTGCCAGCACCTCCGTTCGGGTCGATTACGAGCAGTACTTC. The J gene is TRBJ2-7, the V gene TRBV7-9; D gene uncertain. The germline CDR1 and CDR2 sequences are SEHNR and FQNEAQ (reference sequence). The CDR3 length is 14 residues. V was shortened by 7 bases and J by 4 bases, with 17 bases between the two germline ends.

The sample holds many counts of this clonotype. The chain carries TRBV7-9 and TRBJ2-3; either TRBD1 or TRBD2 may fit D (5 bases each). Germline V gene sequence: CDR1 SEHNR, CDR2 FQNEAQ (reference sequence). V lost 0 bases, J lost 5 bases, and 15 bases lay in between. The CDR3 spans 16 residues. This CDR3 is CASSLAYGDDGDTQYF. CDR3 DNA: TGTGCCAGCAGCTTAGCGTATGGGGACGATGGAGATACGCAGTATTTT.

This clonotype has a count of ten or more. This chain connects TRBV5-1 to TRBJ2-1; no firm D call. Trimming stripped 0 bases from V and 13 bases from J, with 8 bases between. The CDR3 spans 11 residues. Per the germline V gene, CDR1 is SGHRS and CDR2 is YFSETQ. The CDR3 reads CASSLDGIQFF. The CDR3 coding sequence is TGCGCCAGCAGCTTGGATGGCATTCAGTTCTTC.

A word on this clonotype: A much larger clonotype is one base distant, so this may be a read error. This sequence joins TRBV5-1 and TRBJ2-1; 7 bases align to TRBD2. The CDR3 length is 15 residues. Germline values: CDR1 SGHRS, CDR2 YFSETQ. The DNA of the CDR3 is TGCGCCAGCAGCTTAGCGGGAAGCTCCTACAAGGAGCAGTTCTTC. Its translation: CASSLAGSSYKEQFF. The whole variable domain, remainder taken from reference TRBV5-1 and TRBJ2-1, is KAGVTQTPRYLIKTRGQQVTLSCSPISGHRSVSWYQQTPGQGLQFLFEYFSETQRNKGNFPGRFSGRQFSNSRSEMNVSTLELGDSALYLCASSLAGSSYKEQFFGPGTRLTVL.

The rearrangement uses TRBV30 and TRBJ2-7; no definite D call. This CDR3 has 13 residues. Germline CDR1 is GTSNPN and CDR2 is SVGIG (reference sequence). Trimming took off 1 base at V and 5 bases at J, with 12 bases between the two ends. The CDR3 loop is CAWSANRPHEQYF. Here the CDR3 DNA reads TGTGCCTGGAGTGCTAACCGTCCCCACGAGCAGTACTTC.

This clonotype was counted a few times. A much larger clone lies a single base off, so this may be a read error. The V call is TRBV7-3, the J call TRBJ2-1, with D maybe TRBD2 (5 bases). Trimming pared 2 bases from V and 7 bases from J, leaving 12 bases between. CDR3 length equals 14 residues. Per the germline V gene, CDR1 is SGHTA and CDR2 is FQGTGA. CDR3: CASSLGGLPNEQFF. The DNA of the CDR3 is TGTGCCAGCAGCTTAGGCGGACTCCCTAATGAGCAGTTCTTC.

There are many counts of this clonotype. The chain uses TRBV11-3 and TRBJ2-7; 7 bases fit TRBD1. The length of the CDR3 is 15 residues. Germline V CDR1 and CDR2: SGHNT, YENEEA. After removal of 3 bases from V and 2 bases from J, the junction contained 7 bases not matched to a gene. The CDR3 nucleotides read TGTGCCAGCAGCTTCCTCCGGGACAGCGCCTACGAGCAGTACTTC. The encoded protein is CASSFLRDSAYEQYF. Variable domain in full (rest from reference TRBV11-3 and TRBJ2-7): EAGVVQSPRYKIIEKKQPVAFWCNPISGHNTLYWYLQNLGQGPELLIRYENEEAVDDSQLPKDRFSAERLKGVDSTLKIQPAELGDSAVYLCASSFLRDSAYEQYFGPGTRLTVT.

The CDR3 bases are TGTGCCAGCAGCTTAGTTGCGGGGGTAGCCAAAAACATTCAGTACTTC. Residues: CASSLVAGVAKNIQYF. The chain carries TRBV7-9 and TRBJ2-4; 7 bases line up with TRBD2. The V segment lost 1 base and the J segment 0 bases; nucleotides outside the gene matches: 3. CDR1 SEHNR and CDR2 FQNEAQ come from the germline V gene (reference sequence). The length of the CDR3 is 16 residues.

In its sample, this clonotype was seen many times. V gene TRBV4-2 combines with J gene TRBJ2-7; D is ambiguous. The length of the CDR3 is 13 residues. Per the germline V gene, CDR1 is LGHNA and CDR2 is YNFKEQ. The V end lost 3 bases, the J end lost 3 bases, and 9 bases lay between the germline ends. This chain's CDR3 is CASSQLAYYEQYF. As DNA, the CDR3 is TGTGCCAGCAGCCAGCTCGCGTACTACGAGCAGTACTTC.